The source of this TCR beta chain is a study of cytomegalovirus exposure and HLA in healthy donors. Study conclusions and caveats: CMV serostatus was the only recorded immune exposure for donors. Prediction of most subjects' HLA-A and HLA-B alleles by TCR beta sequences was reportedly accurate.

This clone has only one observation. Its target is not known. Primers included in the PCR were 60 Vbeta and 13 Jbeta primers. Produced via immunoSEQ multiplex PCR; TCRdb's table is partial and in-frame only. The sample consists of about 110,000 clones, about 74% of them appearing once. Germline lookup yields CDR1 KGHSH and CDR2 LQKENI. V shed 4 bases and J shed 2 bases, with 18 bases lying between them. This CDR3 contains 17 residues. The chain carries TRBV18 and TRBJ2-1, with a possible D match to TRBD2 (6 bases). Sequencing was performed on PBMCs. The sequence derives from a female donor in good health and CMV-seropositive. CDR3 sequence reads: CASSLTLEGGTYNEQFF. The CDR3 bases are TGTGCCAGCTCACTAACTCTGGAGGGCGGCACCTACAATGAGCAGTTCTTC. The full variable domain, with the rest looked up from reference TRBV18 and TRBJ2-1, is NAGVMQNPRHLVRRRGQEARLRCSPMKGHSHVYWYRQLPEEGLKFMVYLQKENIIDESGMPKERFSAEFPKEGPSILRIQQVVRGDSAAYFCASSLTLEGGTYNEQFFGPGTRLTVL.